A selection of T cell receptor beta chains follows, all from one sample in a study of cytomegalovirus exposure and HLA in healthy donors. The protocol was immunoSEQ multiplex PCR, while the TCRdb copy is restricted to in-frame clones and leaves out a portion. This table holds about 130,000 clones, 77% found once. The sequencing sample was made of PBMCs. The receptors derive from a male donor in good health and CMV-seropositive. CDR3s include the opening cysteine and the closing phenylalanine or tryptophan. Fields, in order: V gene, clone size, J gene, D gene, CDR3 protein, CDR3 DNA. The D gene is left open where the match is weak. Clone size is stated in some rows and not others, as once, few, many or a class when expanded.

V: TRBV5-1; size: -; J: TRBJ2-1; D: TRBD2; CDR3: CASSLQAGGINEQFF; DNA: TGCGCCAGCAGCTTACAAGCGGGAGGGATTAATGAGCAGTTCTTC
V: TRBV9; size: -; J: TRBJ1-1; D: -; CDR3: CASSVVQGPSAEAFF; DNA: TGTGCCAGCAGCGTGGTACAGGGCCCCTCGGCGGAAGCTTTCTTT
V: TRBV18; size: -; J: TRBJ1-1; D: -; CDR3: CASSHSGGGNTEAFF; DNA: TGTGCCAGCTCCCACAGTGGGGGAGGGAACACTGAAGCTTTCTTT
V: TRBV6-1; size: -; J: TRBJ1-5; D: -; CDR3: CASSEEGSNQPQHF; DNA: TGTGCCAGCAGTGAAGAGGGGAGCAATCAGCCCCAGCATTTT
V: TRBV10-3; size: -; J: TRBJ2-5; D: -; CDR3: CATGGGWGETQYF; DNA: TGTGCCACCGGAGGAGGGTGGGGAGAGACCCAGTACTTC
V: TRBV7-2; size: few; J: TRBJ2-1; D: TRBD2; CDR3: CASSPGLAGLYNEQFF; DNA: TGTGCCAGCAGCCCCGGACTAGCGGGACTCTACAATGAGCAGTTCTTC
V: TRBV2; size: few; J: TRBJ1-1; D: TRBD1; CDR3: CASSGTVLNTEAFF; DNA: TGTGCCAGCAGCGGGACAGTACTGAACACTGAAGCTTTCTTT
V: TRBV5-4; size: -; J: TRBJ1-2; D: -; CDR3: CASSPGGAGDYGYTF; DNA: TGTGCCAGCAGCCCGGGTGGGGCGGGGGACTATGGCTACACCTTC
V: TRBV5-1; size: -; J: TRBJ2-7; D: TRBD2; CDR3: CASSLGGLAYEQYF; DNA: TGCGCCAGCAGCTTGGGAGGACTAGCCTACGAGCAGTACTTC
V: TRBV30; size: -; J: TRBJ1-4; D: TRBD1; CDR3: CAWSAGQGGHEKLFF; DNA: TGTGCCTGGAGTGCCGGACAGGGAGGACATGAAAAACTGTTTTTT
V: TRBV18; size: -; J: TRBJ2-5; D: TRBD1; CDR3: CASSPRDSIRKETQYF; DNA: TGTGCCAGCTCACCAAGGGACAGTATTCGCAAAGAGACCCAGTACTTC
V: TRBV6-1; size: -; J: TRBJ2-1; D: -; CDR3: CASSLHLYNEQFF; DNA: TGTGCCAGCAGTTTACACCTTTACAATGAGCAGTTCTTC
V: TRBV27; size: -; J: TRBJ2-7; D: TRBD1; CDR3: CASSEPGQGAYEQYF; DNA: TGTGCCAGCAGTGAACCGGGACAGGGGGCCTACGAGCAGTACTTC
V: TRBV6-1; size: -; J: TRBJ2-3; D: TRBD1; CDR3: CAGGQFPDTQYF; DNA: TGTGCCGGGGGACAGTTCCCAGATACGCAGTATTTT
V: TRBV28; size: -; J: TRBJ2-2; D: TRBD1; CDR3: CASNTRTGVAGELFF; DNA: TGTGCCAGCAATACTAGGACAGGGGTCGCCGGGGAGCTGTTTTTT
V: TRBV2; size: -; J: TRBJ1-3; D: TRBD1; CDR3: CASSGDRGAGNTIYF; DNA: TGTGCCAGCAGTGGGGACAGGGGCGCTGGAAACACCATATATTTT
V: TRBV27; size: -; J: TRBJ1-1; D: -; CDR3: CASAWAVNTEAFF; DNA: TGTGCCAGCGCCTGGGCAGTGAACACTGAAGCTTTCTTT
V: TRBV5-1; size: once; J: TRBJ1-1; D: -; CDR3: CASSLAGTGGNPEAFF; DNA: TGCGCCAGCAGCTTGGCCGGGACGGGGGGTAATCCTGAAGCTTTCTTT
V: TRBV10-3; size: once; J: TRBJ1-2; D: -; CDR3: CAISEGPSYGYTF; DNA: TGTGCCATCAGTGAGGGCCCCTCCTATGGCTACACCTTC
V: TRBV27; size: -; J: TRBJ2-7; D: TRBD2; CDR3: CASSFSGTRGYEQYF; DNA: TGTGCCAGCAGCTTCTCCGGGACTAGAGGTTACGAGCAGTACTTC
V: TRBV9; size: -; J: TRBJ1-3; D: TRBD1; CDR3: CASSAQGASGNTIYF; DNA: TGTGCCAGCAGCGCACAGGGGGCGAGTGGAAACACCATATATTTT
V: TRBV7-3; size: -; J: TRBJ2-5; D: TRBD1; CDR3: CASSLGQGQETAQYF; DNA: TGTGCCAGCAGCTTAGGACAGGGGCAAGAGACGGCCCAGTACTTC
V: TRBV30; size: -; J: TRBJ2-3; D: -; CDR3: CAWSVLLTGGWGTQYF; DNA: TGTGCCTGGAGTGTACTATTAACGGGGGGCTGGGGTACGCAGTATTTT
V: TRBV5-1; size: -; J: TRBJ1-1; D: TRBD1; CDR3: CASSPDRFEAFF; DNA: TGCGCCAGCAGCCCGGACAGGTTTGAAGCTTTCTTT
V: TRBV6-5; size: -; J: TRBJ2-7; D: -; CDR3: CASGNGYEQYF; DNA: TGTGCCAGCGGCAACGGGTACGAGCAGTACTTC
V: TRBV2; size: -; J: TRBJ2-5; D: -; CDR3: CASWRGGETQYF; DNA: TGTGCCAGCTGGCGGGGTGGCGAGACCCAGTACTTC
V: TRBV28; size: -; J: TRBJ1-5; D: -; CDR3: CASSFIDQPQHF; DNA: TGTGCCAGCAGTTTCATTGATCAGCCCCAGCATTTT
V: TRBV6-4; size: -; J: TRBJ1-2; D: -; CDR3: CASSELDRNYGYTF; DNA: TGTGCCAGCAGTGAACTGGACAGAAACTATGGCTACACCTTC
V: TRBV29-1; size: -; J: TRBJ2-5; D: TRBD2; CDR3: CSVDSLAGGETQYF; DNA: TGCAGCGTTGATAGTCTAGCGGGAGGGGAGACCCAGTACTTC
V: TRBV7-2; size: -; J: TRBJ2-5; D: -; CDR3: CASFRGGETQYF; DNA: TGTGCCAGTTTCAGGGGCGGGGAGACCCAGTACTTC
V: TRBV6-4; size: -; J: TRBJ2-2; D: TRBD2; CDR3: CASSDRSGRDTGELFF; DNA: TGTGCCAGCAGTGATCGGAGCGGGAGGGACACCGGGGAGCTGTTTTTT
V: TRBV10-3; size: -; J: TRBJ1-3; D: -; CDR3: CAIRSLSSGNTIYF; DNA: TGTGCCATCAGGTCTCTCAGCTCTGGAAACACCATATATTTT
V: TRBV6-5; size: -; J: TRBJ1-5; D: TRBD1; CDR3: CASSQDRAYQPQHF; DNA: TGTGCCAGCAGCCAAGACAGGGCTTATCAGCCCCAGCATTTT
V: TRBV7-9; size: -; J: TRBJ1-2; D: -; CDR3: CASSPVANYGYTF; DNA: TGTGCCAGCAGCCCAGTGGCTAACTATGGCTACACCTTC
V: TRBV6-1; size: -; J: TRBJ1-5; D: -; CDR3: CASSAPGPRGGNQPQHF; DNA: TGTGCCAGCAGTGCCCCGGGACCCCGCGGGGGGAATCAGCCCCAGCATTTT
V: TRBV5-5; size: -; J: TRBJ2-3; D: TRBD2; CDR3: CASSMSGRRADTQYF; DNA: TGTGCCAGCAGCATGAGCGGGAGGAGGGCAGATACGCAGTATTTT
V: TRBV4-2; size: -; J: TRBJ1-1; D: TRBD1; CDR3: CASSSQGAVAEAFF; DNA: TGTGCCAGCAGCTCGCAGGGGGCGGTTGCTGAAGCTTTCTTT
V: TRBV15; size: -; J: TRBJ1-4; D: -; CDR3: CATSRGGGTNEKLFF; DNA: TGTGCCACCAGCAGAGGGGGGGGGACTAATGAAAAACTGTTTTTT
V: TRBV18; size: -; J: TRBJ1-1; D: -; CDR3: CASSPPVPGTEAFF; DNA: TGTGCCAGCTCACCACCGGTACCGGGAACTGAAGCTTTCTTT
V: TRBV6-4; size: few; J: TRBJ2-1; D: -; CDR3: CASSDVSGRYYNEQFF; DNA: TGTGCCAGCAGTGACGTAAGCGGAAGGTACTACAATGAGCAGTTCTTC
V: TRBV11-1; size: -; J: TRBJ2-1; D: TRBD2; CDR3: CASSLSLAGAGNEQFF; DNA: TGTGCCAGCAGCTTAAGCCTAGCGGGAGCGGGGAATGAGCAGTTCTTC
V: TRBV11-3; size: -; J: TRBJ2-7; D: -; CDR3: CASSSDSYEQYF; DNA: TGTGCCAGCAGCTCTGACAGTTACGAGCAGTACTTC
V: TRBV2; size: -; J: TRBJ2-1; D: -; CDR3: CASTTVSGRNEQFF; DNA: TGTGCCAGCACCACAGTCTCGGGAAGGAATGAGCAGTTCTTC
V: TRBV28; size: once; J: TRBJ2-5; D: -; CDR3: CASSSRTTLETQYF; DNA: TGTGCCAGCAGTTCCCGAACAACGTTGGAGACCCAGTACTTC
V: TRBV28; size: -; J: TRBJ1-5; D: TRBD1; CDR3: CASGIGTGVFQPQHF; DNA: TGTGCCAGCGGAATAGGGACAGGGGTTTTTCAGCCCCAGCATTTT
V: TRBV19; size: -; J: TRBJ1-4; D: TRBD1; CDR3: CASSSPTGGEEKLFF; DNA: TGTGCCAGTAGTAGCCCGACAGGGGGCGAGGAAAAACTGTTTTTT
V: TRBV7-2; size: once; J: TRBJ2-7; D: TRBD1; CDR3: CASSSSGTASYEQYF; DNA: TGTGCCAGCAGCTCTTCCGGGACAGCCTCCTACGAGCAGTACTTC
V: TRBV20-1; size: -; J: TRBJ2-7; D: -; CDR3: CSAPGLYEQYF; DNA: TGCAGTGCCCCGGGACTGTACGAGCAGTACTTC
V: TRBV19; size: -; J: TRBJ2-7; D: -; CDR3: CASSIADSAYEQYF; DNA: TGTGCCAGTAGTATAGCAGACAGCGCCTACGAGCAGTACTTC
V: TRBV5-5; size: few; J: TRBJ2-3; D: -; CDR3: CASSLADSPTDTQYF; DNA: TGTGCCAGCAGCTTGGCGGACAGCCCCACAGATACGCAGTATTTT
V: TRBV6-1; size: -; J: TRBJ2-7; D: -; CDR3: CASSELGSSYEQYF; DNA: TGTGCCAGCAGTGAATTGGGCAGCTCCTACGAGCAGTACTTC
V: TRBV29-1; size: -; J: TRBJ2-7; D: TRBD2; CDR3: CSTSLAGGYEQYF; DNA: TGCAGCACGTCTCTAGCGGGAGGTTACGAGCAGTACTTC
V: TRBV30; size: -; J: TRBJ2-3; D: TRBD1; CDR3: CAWGTGDTDTQYF; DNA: TGTGCCTGGGGGACAGGGGACACAGATACGCAGTATTTT